These 22 T cell receptor beta chains were all obtained from the same sample, sequenced in a study of blood T cell repertoires in COVID-19. The repertoire was sequenced with immunoSEQ multiplex PCR; TCRdb's copy has only in-frame clones and lacks some. Of around 53,000 clones listed, 85% to 90% were seen once; the top ten hold approximately 6.5%. Sequencing was done on a sample of peripheral blood. These receptors originate from a woman aged 55-69 years with COVID-19, enrolled during active disease.

This chain connects TRBV3-1 (or the pseudogene TRBV3-2) to TRBJ2-6; TRBD1 might be the D (6 bases). The germline V gene encodes CDR1 LGHDT and CDR2 YNNKEL (reference sequence). The CDR3 is made up of 15 amino acids. The V end was cut by 4 bases, the J end by 4 bases, with 11 bases between. The CDR3 spells CASSRQAPGANVLTF. As DNA, the CDR3 is TGTGCCAGCAGCCGACAGGCCCCAGGGGCCAACGTCCTGACTTTC.

This chain connects TRBV9 to TRBJ1-5, with unresolved D. CDR1 and CDR2 from the germline V gene are SGDLS and YYNGEE. CDR3 length: 14 amino acids. Trimming stripped 0 bases from V and 9 bases from J, with 13 bases between. CDR3 sequence (DNA): TGTGCCAGCAGCGTAGACGGAGGCGATCGGCCCCAGCATTTT. Translation: CASSVDGGDRPQHF. Drawing the rest from reference TRBV9 and TRBJ1-5, the complete variable domain is DSGVTQTPKHLITATGQRVTLRCSPRSGDLSVYWYQQSLDQGLQFLIQYYNGEERAKGNILERFSAQQFPDLHSELNLSSLELGDSALYFCASSVDGGDRPQHFGDGTRLSIL.

The chain combines TRBV7-3 with TRBJ2-3; 7 bases line up with TRBD1. Germline V CDR1 and CDR2: SGHTA, FQGTGA. V shed 2 bases and J 0 bases; nucleotides not matched to a gene: 2. This CDR3 region has 15 residues. Here the CDR3 reads CASSLDRVSTDTQYF. The CDR3 bases are TGTGCCAGCAGCTTAGACAGGGTTAGCACAGATACGCAGTATTTT. Full variable domain (remainder filled in from reference TRBV7-3 and TRBJ2-3): GAGVSQTPSNKVTEKGKYVELRCDPISGHTALYWYRQSLGQGPEFLIYFQGTGAADDSGLPNDRFFAVRPEGSVSTLKIQRTERGDSAVYLCASSLDRVSTDTQYFGPGTRLTVL.

This clone was seen only a few times. This chain links TRBV14 with TRBJ1-1; 9 positions match TRBD1. The junction had 5 bases not matched to a gene; V was cut back by 5 bases and J by 1 base. This CDR3 comprises 15 residues. CDR1 is SGHDN and CDR2 is FVKESK in the germline V gene. The CDR3 DNA reads TGTGCCAGCAGCGCCACACAGGGGGCGAACACTGAAGCTTTCTTT. Its translation: CASSATQGANTEAFF. Based on the CDR3 plus reference TRBV14 and TRBJ1-1, the full variable domain is EAGVTQFPSHSVIEKGQTVTLRCDPISGHDNLYWYRRVMGKEIKFLLHFVKESKQDESGMPNNRFLAERTGGTYSTLKVQPAELEDSGVYFCASSATQGANTEAFFGQGTRLTVV.

The J gene is TRBJ1-1, the V gene TRBV12-3 or TRBV12-4; 8 positions match TRBD1. The trim removed 6 bases at V and 3 bases at J, leaving 3 bases unmatched. The CDR3 runs to 13 residues. The CDR3 DNA sequence: TGTGCCAGCAGCCTGACAGGGGACACTGAAGCTTTCTTT. The encoded protein is CASSLTGDTEAFF.

The chain has TRBV28 and TRBJ2-1, with 9 bases aligning to TRBD2. Looked up from germline, CDR1 is MDHEN and CDR2 is SYDVKM. The CDR3 length is 15 residues. Trimming at V came to 7 bases and at J to 4 bases, leaving 8 bases not matched to a gene. In nucleotides, the CDR3 is TGTGCCAGCACTATAGGGCTAGCGGGGTACAATGAGCAGTTCTTC. The encoded protein is CASTIGLAGYNEQFF.

The genes are TRBV3-1 (or the pseudogene TRBV3-2) and TRBJ1-2; TRBD1 matches at 7 bases. The CDR3 length is 15 residues. CDR1 is LGHDT, CDR2 YNNKEL, per germline (reference sequence). After removal of 0 bases from V and 4 bases from J, the junction contained 5 bases not matched to a gene. For the CDR3, the DNA is TGTGCCAGCAGCCAAGATCCCGGACAGGTCTATGGCTACACCTTC. Translating gives CASSQDPGQVYGYTF.

This rearrangement joins TRBV6-5 to TRBJ1-5; D is unclear. V lost 6 bases and J lost 9, with 12 bases in between. The germline gives CDR1 MNHEY, CDR2 SVGAGI. The CDR3 is 12 amino acids. The CDR3 DNA reads as TGTGCCAGCAGCGTTTTATTGGCGCCCCAGCATTTT. It codes for CASSVLLAPQHF.

The chain has TRBV11-2 and TRBJ1-5, with D tentatively TRBD1 (6 bases). The CDR3 is 14 residues long. The V and J ends lost 4 bases and 2 bases respectively, with 9 bases between them. Germline V gene sequence: CDR1 SGHAT, CDR2 FQNNGV. CDR3 sequence: CASSSGAGNQPQHF. As DNA, the CDR3 is TGTGCCAGCAGCTCAGGGGCGGGCAATCAGCCCCAGCATTTT.

This clone has a single count. The V and J genes are TRBV5-5 and TRBJ2-5, with no clear D. Trimming shortened V by 5 bases and J by 3 bases, and 11 bases separated the two germline ends. Germline V CDR1 and CDR2: SGHKS, YYEKEE (reference sequence). This CDR3 region has 13 residues. In nucleotides, the CDR3 is TGTGCCAGCAGTTCGGGTTTTAAAGAGACCCAGTACTTC. It encodes CASSSGFKETQYF.

The genes are TRBV3-1 (or the pseudogene TRBV3-2) and TRBJ1-2; 7 bases are a match to TRBD1. Trimming at V came to 2 bases and at J to 3 bases, leaving 3 bases not matched to a gene. The germline V gene has CDR1 LGHDT and CDR2 YNNKEL (reference sequence). The CDR3 has 14 residues. The CDR3 is CASSQRDRYYGYTF. CDR3 DNA sequence: TGTGCCAGCAGCCAACGGGACAGATACTATGGCTACACCTTC.

The chain couples TRBV3-1 (or the pseudogene TRBV3-2) to TRBJ1-6, with D possibly matching TRBD1 (6 bases). This CDR3 region has 14 residues. Per germline, CDR1 LGHDT and CDR2 YNNKEL (reference sequence). The ends were cut back, 4 bases at V and 6 bases at J, with 10 bases in the middle. The CDR3 nucleotides read TGTGCCAGCAGCCCACAGGGTTTTAATTCACCCCTCCACTTT. Its protein is CASSPQGFNSPLHF.

This clone was detected many times. The J gene is TRBJ2-3, the V gene TRBV7-9, with D uncertain. Germline V gene lookup returns CDR1 SEHNR and CDR2 FQNEAQ (reference sequence). V was pared by 5 bases and J by 6 bases, with 9 bases between. The CDR3 totals 12 residues. The CDR3: CASSISQDTQYF. Here the CDR3 DNA reads TGTGCCAGCAGCATTTCTCAGGATACGCAGTATTTT.

The chain joins TRBV2 to TRBJ1-1; D is possibly TRBD1 (6 bases). This CDR3 has 14 residues. The germline V gene has CDR1 SNHLY and CDR2 FYNNEI. V shed 6 bases and J shed 2 bases, with 13 bases lying between them. CDR3 DNA: TGTGCCAGCAGGCCGACAGGTCTCAACACTGAAGCTTTCTTT. This sequence encodes CASRPTGLNTEAFF.

This clone was observed once. The V call is TRBV11-2, the J call TRBJ1-1; 7 nucleotides line up with TRBD1. CDR3 size: 13 residues. With 2 bases clipped from V and 3 bases from J, the junction kept 0 bases outside the gene matches. Germline loops: CDR1 SGHAT, CDR2 FQNNGV. DNA for the CDR3: TGTGCCAGCAGCTTAACAGGGGACACTGAAGCTTTCTTT. This codes for CASSLTGDTEAFF.

On this clone: Other DNA sequences in the same sample also yield this CDR3. In nucleotides, the CDR3 is TGTGCCAGCAGTCGTGGACAGAACCAGTTATCTCCTAACTATGGCTACACCTTC. Translating gives CASSRGQNQLSPNYGYTF. The chain employs TRBV2 and TRBJ1-2; the D gene is possibly TRBD1 (6 bases). V gave up 5 bases and J gave up 0 bases, with 22 bases separating them. The length of the CDR3 is 18 residues. From germline, CDR1 is SNHLY and CDR2 FYNNEI.

The chain joins TRBV5-4 to TRBJ2-7; D is unclear. The CDR3 is 15 residues long. V lost 3 bases, J lost 4 bases, and 17 bases lay in between. Germline V gene lookup returns CDR1 SGHNT and CDR2 YYREEE (reference sequence). The CDR3 region has the DNA TGTGCCAGCAGCTCGAGTACCGTCGGAGTGTACGAGCAGTACTTC. Translated, it gives CASSSSTVGVYEQYF.

The genes are TRBV19 and TRBJ2-7, with 7 bases that match TRBD1. Germline V gene sequence: CDR1 LNHDA, CDR2 SQIVND (reference sequence). V lost 6 bases and J lost 7; bases outside the gene matches: 9. The CDR3 is 13 residues long. The CDR3 coding sequence is TGTGCCAGTAGAAGGACAGGTTCGGTTGAGCAGTACTTC. Protein product: CASRRTGSVEQYF.

The sample holds one count of this clone. This chain links TRBV10-3 with TRBJ2-7; TRBD2 matches 11 bases. The CDR3 runs to 15 residues. V gave up 7 bases and J gave up 2 bases; unmatched junction bases: 7. Germline V gene sequence: CDR1 ENHRY, CDR2 SYGVKD. This CDR3 is CAIMGIAGGPYEQYF. CDR3 sequence (DNA): TGTGCCATCATGGGCATAGCGGGAGGGCCCTACGAGCAGTACTTC.

V gene TRBV2 combines with J gene TRBJ2-7, with D possibly TRBD1 on 6 matching bases. There are 13 residues in the CDR3. With 4 bases removed from V and 5 bases from J, the gap between germline ends came to 12 bases. Germline lookup yields CDR1 SNHLY and CDR2 FYNNEI. This CDR3 reads CASSAGDWHEQYF. Written as DNA, the CDR3 is TGTGCCAGCAGTGCAGGGGATTGGCACGAGCAGTACTTC.

This clone showed up just once. The chain combines TRBV19 with TRBJ1-3; 7 nucleotides match TRBD1. After removal of 5 bases from V and 3 bases from J, the junction contained 10 bases not matched to a gene. Germline V lookup: CDR1 LNHDA, CDR2 SQIVND (reference sequence). The length of the CDR3 is 16 residues. CDR3 bases: TGTGCCAGTAGTCCGCGCGGGACAGTTTTTGGAAACACCATATATTTT. This translates into CASSPRGTVFGNTIYF.

The chain uses TRBV12-3 or TRBV12-4 and TRBJ1-2; unclear D gene. The CDR3 has 12 amino acids. Trimming took off 5 bases at V and 8 bases at J, with 12 bases between the two ends. The CDR3 protein is CASSQDPGGYTF. The CDR3 DNA is TGTGCCAGCAGTCAGGATCCGGGGGGCTACACCTTC.